This entry concerns a single T cell receptor (beta chain). Its recognized antigen is unknown. Nothing much larger sits one base from this clone, and base qualities are not available. The sample holds other DNA sequences that translate to the same CDR3. The donors were healthy, HIV-negative adults who had no recently reported acute infections or vaccinations. Only Caucasian adults living in Nashville, Tennessee, USA were represented among the donors. CD4+ T cells were enriched through magnetic negative selection, after which naive cells were positively selected on CD45RA and the remaining negative fraction served as the memory subset. After blood collection by leukapheresis, PBMCs were isolated using Ficoll-Histopaque density gradient centrifugation and then cryopreserved in the vapor phase of liquid nitrogen. Analytical flow cytometry was used to check the purity and quantity of every magnetically sorted T cell population. Each sorted fraction had its genomic DNA isolated and then quantified by UV absorbance on a Nanodrop 2000c.

Using the deep immunoSEQ assay, multiplex PCR amplified TCR CDR3 regions from genomic DNA. Extracted genomic DNA from each cell subset was spread evenly across all wells of several immunoSEQ 96-well plates, with each plate serving as a replicate. For sorted subsets, approximately 0.2 ug of genomic DNA, equivalent to 30,000 or so T cell genomes, went into each replicate PCR. Purified libraries were measured with a Qubit 3.0 fluorometer, size-checked on a Bioanalyzer 2100, and measured again with the KAPA Library Quantification kit. Every immunoSEQ 96-well plate was sequenced on a separate single-read 150-cycle Illumina NextSeq 550 flow cell. Concerning the study's data processing: The immunoSEQ output contained only junctional sequences without quality scores, so filtering could not match that applied to full-length reads. Sequences were annotated with PyIR, a Python wrapper for IgBLAST v1.9, using IMGT germline references to assign V/J genes and CDR3. Any read was removed if the V/J assignment was weak (E-value above 1e-6), the CDR3 was missing, or the read contained stop codons, out-of-frame junctions, or ambiguous translated residues. A V3J clonotype was defined by an identical inferred V gene, J gene, and CDR3 amino acid sequence. Percentage overlap between repertoires was computed as shared unique clonotypes divided by the size of the smaller repertoire. Richness of each repertoire was evaluated using RTK rarefaction, the Chao1 estimator, and Recon v2.1 estimates of unobserved clonotypes. OLGA was used to compute generation probabilities for all TCRbeta clonotypes that the gDNA method yielded from a handful of donors. TCRdb took over this immuneACCESS table, retaining in-frame rearrangements with V and J assigned. Such tables are incomplete; in checked studies, under half of the missing clones stem from an unresolved V gene, and the remainder is unexplained. V, J and clone size derive from that table, while D and trimming were established from the DNA sequence. Within this sample are roughly 2.2 million clones, with around 90% of them counted one time only. The top ten constitute 0.3% to 0.45% of the sample.

The data derive from a study of shared clonotypes between healthy human individuals (TCRdb year 2020). About the investigation overall: A couple of women and a few men aged 18 to 49 years were included in the cohort. To estimate repertoire size and how much clonotype sharing occurs between individuals, the study deeply sequenced the blood TCR repertoires of five healthy adults. Different laboratories and diverse techniques were used to prepare libraries and sequence TCR repertoires, to increase sequencing depth and limit assay-specific biases. Between about 0.85 and 9.5 billion PBMCs per donor were obtained by leukapheresis. Per donor, three plates each were used for CD4 naive and CD4 memory, two for CD8 naive, and one for CD8 memory.

Overall results and qualifications from the work: Pairwise subsampling led to the expectation that sequencing depth would affect the degree of clonotype sharing among donors. Compared with non-shared clonotypes, the clonotypes found in all four sorted-subset donors had higher generation probabilities. Because the study included a small number of donors, the genetic and exposure-history diversity represented was limited. Naive subsets generally had larger estimated clonotype richness than memory subsets did. Incomplete sequencing was indicated by rarefaction of sorted-subset datasets, despite the large sequencing depth. When a handful of donors were compared, the shared fraction of clonotypes was around 5% for naive CD4, approximately 3.5% for naive CD8, 2.3% for memory CD4, and 0.3% to 0.5% for memory CD8. Sampling was limited to blood, and TCR repertoires in tissue likely differ from TCR repertoires in blood.

This receptor was obtained from a man aged 18 to 29 in good health. Some clones in this sample may be carry-over from other donors' samples. The sequenced material came from naive CD4+ T cells from PBMCs. Explained via the paper, the cell subset or site label denotes: CD45RA+ positively selected.

Here the CDR3 is given as CASSVTGGSYEQYF. Read as DNA, the sequence is TGTGCCAGCAGCGTTACAGGGGGCTCCTACGAGCAGTACTTC. Recombination connected TRBV9 to TRBJ2-7; 8 central bases correspond to TRBD1. V lost 2 bases and J lost 0 bases, and the count of bases not matched to a germline gene is 1. The germline V gene sets CDR1 to SGDLS and CDR2 to YYNGEE. Its CDR3 holds 14 amino acids, cysteine through phenylalanine. Only the CDR3 portion is preserved as DNA: 42 bases, with reading frame beginning at the first base.